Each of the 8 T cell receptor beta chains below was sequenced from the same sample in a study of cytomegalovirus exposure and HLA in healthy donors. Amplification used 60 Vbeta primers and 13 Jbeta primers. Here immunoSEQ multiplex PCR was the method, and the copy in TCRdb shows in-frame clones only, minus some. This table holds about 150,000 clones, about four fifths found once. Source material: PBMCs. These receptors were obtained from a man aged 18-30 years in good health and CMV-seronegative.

The CDR3 sequence: CASSLAGEGNEQFF. The CDR3 coding sequence is TGTGCCAGCAGCTTAGCAGGGGAGGGCAATGAGCAGTTCTTC. The V call is TRBV7-9, the J call TRBJ2-1; 7 nucleotides match TRBD2. Germline values: CDR1 SEHNR, CDR2 FQNEAQ (reference sequence). J lost 6 bases, V lost 0 bases, and 2 bases had no gene match. CDR3 size: 14 residues.

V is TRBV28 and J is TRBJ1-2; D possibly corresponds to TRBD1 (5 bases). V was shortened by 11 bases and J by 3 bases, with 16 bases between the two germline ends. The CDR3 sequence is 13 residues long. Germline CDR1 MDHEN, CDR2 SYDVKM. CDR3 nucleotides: TGTGCCGGACCCGGGACTCCTGACTATGGCTACACCTTC. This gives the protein CAGPGTPDYGYTF.

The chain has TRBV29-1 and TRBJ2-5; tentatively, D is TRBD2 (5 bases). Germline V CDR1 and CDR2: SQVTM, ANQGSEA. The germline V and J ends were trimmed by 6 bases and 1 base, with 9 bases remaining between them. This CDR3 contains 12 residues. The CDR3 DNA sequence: TGCAGCGTCGCAAGCGGCCAAGAGACCCAGTACTTC. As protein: CSVASGQETQYF.

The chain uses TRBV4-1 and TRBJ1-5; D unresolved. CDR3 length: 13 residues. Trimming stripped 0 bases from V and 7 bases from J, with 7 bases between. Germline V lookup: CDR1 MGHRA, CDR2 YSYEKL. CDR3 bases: TGCGCCAGCAGCCAAGAATCAGGACAGCCCCAGCATTTT. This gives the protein CASSQESGQPQHF.

The CDR3 protein is CASSAPGAGGTEAFF. CDR3 bases: TGCGCCAGCAGCGCACCGGGAGCTGGAGGGACTGAAGCTTTCTTT. V usage is TRBV5-1 and J usage is TRBJ1-1; no definite D call. V lost 4 bases, J lost 5 bases, and 18 bases lay in between. The germline CDR1 and CDR2 sequences are SGHRS and YFSETQ. CDR3 length: 15 amino acids.

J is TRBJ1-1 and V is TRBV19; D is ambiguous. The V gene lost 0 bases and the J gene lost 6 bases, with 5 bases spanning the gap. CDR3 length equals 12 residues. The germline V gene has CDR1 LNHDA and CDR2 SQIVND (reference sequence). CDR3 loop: CASSIDPAEAFF. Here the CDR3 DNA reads TGTGCCAGTAGTATAGATCCCGCTGAAGCTTTCTTT.

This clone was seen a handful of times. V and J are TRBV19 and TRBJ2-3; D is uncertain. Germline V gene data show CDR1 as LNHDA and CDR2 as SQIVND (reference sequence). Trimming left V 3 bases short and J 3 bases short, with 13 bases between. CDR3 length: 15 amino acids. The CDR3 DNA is TGTGCCAGTAGTATGCGGCAGCCCCTAACAGATACGCAGTATTTT. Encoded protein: CASSMRQPLTDTQYF.

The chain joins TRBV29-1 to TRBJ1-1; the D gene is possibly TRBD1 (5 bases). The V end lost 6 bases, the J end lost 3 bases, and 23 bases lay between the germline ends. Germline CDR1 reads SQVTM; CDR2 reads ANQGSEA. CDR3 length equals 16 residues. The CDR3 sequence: CSVIPRQAWGDTEAFF. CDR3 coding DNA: TGCAGCGTCATCCCTCGGCAGGCTTGGGGGGACACTGAAGCTTTCTTT.